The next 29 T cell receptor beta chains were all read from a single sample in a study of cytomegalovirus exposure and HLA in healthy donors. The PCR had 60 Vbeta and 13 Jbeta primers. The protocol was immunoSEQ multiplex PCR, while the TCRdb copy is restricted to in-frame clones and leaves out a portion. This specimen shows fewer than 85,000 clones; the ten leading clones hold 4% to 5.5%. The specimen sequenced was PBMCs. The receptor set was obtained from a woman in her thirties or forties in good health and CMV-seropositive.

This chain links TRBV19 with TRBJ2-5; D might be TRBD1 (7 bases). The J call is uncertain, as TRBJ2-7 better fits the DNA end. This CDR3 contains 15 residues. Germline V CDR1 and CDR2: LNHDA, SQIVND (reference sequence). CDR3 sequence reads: CASSIGAGGYYEQYF. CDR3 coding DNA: TGTGCCAGTAGTATAGGAGCAGGGGGGTACTACGAGCAGTACTTC.

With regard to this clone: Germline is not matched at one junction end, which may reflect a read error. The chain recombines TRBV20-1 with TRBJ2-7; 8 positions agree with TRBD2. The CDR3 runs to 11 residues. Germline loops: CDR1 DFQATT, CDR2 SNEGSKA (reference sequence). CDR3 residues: CSCEVRTSRFF. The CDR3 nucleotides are TGCAGTTGCGAGGTCAGGACTAGCAGATTCTTC.

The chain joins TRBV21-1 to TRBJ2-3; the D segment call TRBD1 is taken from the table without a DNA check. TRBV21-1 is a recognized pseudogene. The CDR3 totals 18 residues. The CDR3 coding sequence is TGTGCCAGCACCGGCGTCTATTTAGGCAGGGAAGATACAGATACGCAGTATTTT. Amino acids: CASTGVYLGREDTDTQYF.

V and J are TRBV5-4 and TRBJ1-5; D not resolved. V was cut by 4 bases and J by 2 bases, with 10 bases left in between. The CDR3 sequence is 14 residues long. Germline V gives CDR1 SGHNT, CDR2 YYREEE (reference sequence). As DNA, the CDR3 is TGTGCCAGCAGCACTTCCCCGGGCAATCAGCCCCAGCATTTT. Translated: CASSTSPGNQPQHF.

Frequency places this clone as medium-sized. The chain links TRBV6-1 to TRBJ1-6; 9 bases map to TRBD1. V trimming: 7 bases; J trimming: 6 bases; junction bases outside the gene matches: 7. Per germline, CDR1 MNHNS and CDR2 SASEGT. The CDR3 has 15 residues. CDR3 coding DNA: TGTGCCAGCACCTCGGCGACAGGGGGTAATTCACCCCTCCACTTT. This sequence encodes CASTSATGGNSPLHF.

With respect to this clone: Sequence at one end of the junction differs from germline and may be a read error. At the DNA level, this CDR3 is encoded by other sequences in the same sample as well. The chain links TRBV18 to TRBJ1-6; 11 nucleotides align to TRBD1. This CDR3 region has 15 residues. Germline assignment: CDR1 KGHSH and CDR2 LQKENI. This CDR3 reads CASSRDRGDNSPLHF. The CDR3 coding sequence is TGTGCCAGCTCACGGGACAGGGGGGATAATTCCCCCCTCCACTTT.

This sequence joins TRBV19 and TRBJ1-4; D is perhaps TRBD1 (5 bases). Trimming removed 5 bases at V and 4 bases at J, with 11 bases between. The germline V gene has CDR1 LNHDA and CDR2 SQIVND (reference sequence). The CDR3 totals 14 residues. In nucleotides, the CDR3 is TGTGCCAGTAGTCCGCCAGGGATTAATGAAAAACTGTTTTTT. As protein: CASSPPGINEKLFF.

The CDR3 DNA is TGCGCCAGCCGGACTAGCGGGTCCTACAATGAGCAGTTCTTC. Its translation: CASRTSGSYNEQFF. This chain links TRBV5-1 with TRBJ2-1; TRBD2 agrees at 11 bases. The CDR3 consists of 14 residues. Germline V gene lookup returns CDR1 SGHRS and CDR2 YFSETQ. Trimming cost V 7 bases and J 1 base; bases outside gene matches: 1.

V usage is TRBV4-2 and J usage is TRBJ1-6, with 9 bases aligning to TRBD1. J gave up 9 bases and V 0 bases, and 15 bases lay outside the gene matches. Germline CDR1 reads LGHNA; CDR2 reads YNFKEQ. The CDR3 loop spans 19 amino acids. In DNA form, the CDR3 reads TGTGCCAGCAGCCAAGATGGAAACGGGGCTGGGACAGGGATTTCACCCCTCCACTTT. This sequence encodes CASSQDGNGAGTGISPLHF.

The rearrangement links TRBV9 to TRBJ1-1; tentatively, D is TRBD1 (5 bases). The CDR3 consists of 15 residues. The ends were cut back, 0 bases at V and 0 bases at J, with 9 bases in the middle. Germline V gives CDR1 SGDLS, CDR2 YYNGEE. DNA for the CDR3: TGTGCCAGCAGCGTAGCACACAGGCTGAACACTGAAGCTTTCTTT. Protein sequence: CASSVAHRLNTEAFF.

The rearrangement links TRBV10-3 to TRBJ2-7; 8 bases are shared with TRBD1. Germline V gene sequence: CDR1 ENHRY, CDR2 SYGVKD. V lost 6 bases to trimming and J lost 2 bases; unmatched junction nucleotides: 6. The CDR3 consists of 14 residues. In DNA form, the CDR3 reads TGTGCCATCAGGGACAGGGCCTCCGCCTACGAGCAGTACTTC. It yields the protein CAIRDRASAYEQYF.

CDR3 sequence reads: CASSVDGFGYSGANVLTF. CDR3 in DNA: TGTGCCAGCAGCGTAGACGGGTTTGGATACTCTGGGGCCAACGTCCTGACTTTC. V usage is TRBV9 and J usage is TRBJ2-6, with unresolved D. Germline lookup yields CDR1 SGDLS and CDR2 YYNGEE. With 0 bases removed from V and 0 bases from J, the gap between germline ends came to 13 bases. CDR3 length: 18 amino acids.

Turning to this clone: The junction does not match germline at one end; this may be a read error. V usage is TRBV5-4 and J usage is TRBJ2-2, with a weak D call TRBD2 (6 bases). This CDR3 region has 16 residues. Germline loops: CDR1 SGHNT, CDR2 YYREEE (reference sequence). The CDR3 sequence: CASSLGRGTESGGLFF. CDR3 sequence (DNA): TGTGCCAGCAGCTTGGGGCGGGGCACGGAATCCGGGGGGCTGTTTTTT. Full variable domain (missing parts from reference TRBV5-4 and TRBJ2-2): ETGVTQSPTHLIKTRGQQVTLRCSSQSGHNTVSWYQQALGQGPQFIFQYYREEENGRGNFPPRFSGLQFPNYSSELNVNALELDDSALYLCASSLGRGTESGGLFFGEGSRLTVL.

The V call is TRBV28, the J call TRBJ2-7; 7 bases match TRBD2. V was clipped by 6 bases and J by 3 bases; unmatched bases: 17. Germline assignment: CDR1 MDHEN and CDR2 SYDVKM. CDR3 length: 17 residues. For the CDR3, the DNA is TGTGCCAGCAGAACCACCCGCGGGCCTAGCGGTTACTACGAGCAGTACTTC. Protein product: CASRTTRGPSGYYEQYF.

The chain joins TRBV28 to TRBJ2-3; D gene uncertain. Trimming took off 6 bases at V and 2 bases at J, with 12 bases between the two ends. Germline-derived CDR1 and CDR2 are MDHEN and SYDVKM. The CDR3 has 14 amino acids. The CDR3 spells CASRETSYTDTQYF. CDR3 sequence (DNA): TGTGCCAGCAGGGAGACCTCGTACACAGATACGCAGTATTTT.

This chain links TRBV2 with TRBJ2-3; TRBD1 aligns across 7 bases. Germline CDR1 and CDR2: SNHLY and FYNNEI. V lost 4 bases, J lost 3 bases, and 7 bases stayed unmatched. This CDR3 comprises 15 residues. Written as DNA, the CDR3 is TGTGCCAGCAGTGCTACAGGGGAGAATACAGATACGCAGTATTTT. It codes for CASSATGENTDTQYF.

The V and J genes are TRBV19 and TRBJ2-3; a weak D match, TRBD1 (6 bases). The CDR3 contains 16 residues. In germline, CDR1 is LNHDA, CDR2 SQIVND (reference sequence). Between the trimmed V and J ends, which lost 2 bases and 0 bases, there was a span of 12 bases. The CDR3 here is CASSISFDRSTDTQYF. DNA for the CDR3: TGTGCCAGTAGTATATCGTTCGACAGGAGCACAGATACGCAGTATTTT.

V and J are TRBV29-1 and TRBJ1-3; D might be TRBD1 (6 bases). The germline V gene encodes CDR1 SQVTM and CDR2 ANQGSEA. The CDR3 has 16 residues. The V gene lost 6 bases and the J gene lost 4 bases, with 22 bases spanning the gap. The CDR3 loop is CSVRDGGAQKGNTIYF. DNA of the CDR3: TGCAGCGTCCGGGACGGGGGGGCTCAGAAAGGAAACACCATATATTTT. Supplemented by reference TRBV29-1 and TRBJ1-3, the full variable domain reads SAVISQKPSRDICQRGTSLTIQCQVDSQVTMMFWYRQQPGQSLTLIATANQGSEATYESGFVIDKFPISRPNLTFSTLTVSNMSPEDSSIYLCSVRDGGAQKGNTIYFGEGSWLTVV.

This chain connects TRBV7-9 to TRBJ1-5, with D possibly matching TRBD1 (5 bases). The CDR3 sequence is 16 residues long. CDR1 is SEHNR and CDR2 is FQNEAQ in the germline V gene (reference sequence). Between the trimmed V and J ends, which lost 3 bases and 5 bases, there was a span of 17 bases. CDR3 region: CASSLGGTALDQPQHF. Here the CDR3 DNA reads TGTGCCAGCAGCTTGGGGGGGACGGCCTTAGATCAGCCCCAGCATTTT.

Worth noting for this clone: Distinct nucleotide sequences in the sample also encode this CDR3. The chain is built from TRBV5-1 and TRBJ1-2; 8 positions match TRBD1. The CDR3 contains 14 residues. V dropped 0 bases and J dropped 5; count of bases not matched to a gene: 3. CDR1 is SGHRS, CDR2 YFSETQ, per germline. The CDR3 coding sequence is TGCGCCAGCAGCTTGGGTCAGGGGGCTTATGGCTACACCTTC. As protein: CASSLGQGAYGYTF. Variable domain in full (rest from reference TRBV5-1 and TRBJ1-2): KAGVTQTPRYLIKTRGQQVTLSCSPISGHRSVSWYQQTPGQGLQFLFEYFSETQRNKGNFPGRFSGRQFSNSRSEMNVSTLELGDSALYLCASSLGQGAYGYTFGSGTRLTVV.

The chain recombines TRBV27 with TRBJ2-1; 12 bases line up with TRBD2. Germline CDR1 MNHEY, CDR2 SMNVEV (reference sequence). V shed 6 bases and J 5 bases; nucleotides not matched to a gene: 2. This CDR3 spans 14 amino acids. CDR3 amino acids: CASRLAGGHNEQFF. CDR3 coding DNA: TGTGCCAGCAGACTAGCGGGGGGTCACAATGAGCAGTTCTTC.

The CDR3 nucleotides are TGTGCCAGCAGCCGCTATAACTCCTACGAGCAGTACTTC. Translation: CASSRYNSYEQYF. The chain combines TRBV2 with TRBJ2-7; D remains unclear. V was cut by 6 bases and J by 0 bases, with 9 bases left in between. The germline V gene has CDR1 SNHLY and CDR2 FYNNEI. CDR3 length equals 13 residues.

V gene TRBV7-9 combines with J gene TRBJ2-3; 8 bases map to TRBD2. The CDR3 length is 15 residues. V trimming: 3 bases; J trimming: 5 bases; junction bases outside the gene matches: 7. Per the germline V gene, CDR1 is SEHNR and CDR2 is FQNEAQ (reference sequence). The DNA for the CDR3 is TGTGCCAGCAGCTTGTCTCGGGGGGGCAGAGATACGCAGTATTTT. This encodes CASSLSRGGRDTQYF.

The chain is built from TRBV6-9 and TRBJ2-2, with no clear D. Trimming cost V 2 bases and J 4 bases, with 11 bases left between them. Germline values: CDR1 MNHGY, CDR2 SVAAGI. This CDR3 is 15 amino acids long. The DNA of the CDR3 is TGTGCCAGCAGTTATCGAGGCGAAGGCACCGGGGAGCTGTTTTTT. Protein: CASSYRGEGTGELFF.

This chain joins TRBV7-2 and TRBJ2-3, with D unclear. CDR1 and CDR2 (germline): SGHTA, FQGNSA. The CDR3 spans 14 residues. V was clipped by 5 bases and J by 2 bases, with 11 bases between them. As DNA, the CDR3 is TGTGCCAGCAGCCCCAGATACGCCACAGATACGCAGTATTTT. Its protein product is CASSPRYATDTQYF.

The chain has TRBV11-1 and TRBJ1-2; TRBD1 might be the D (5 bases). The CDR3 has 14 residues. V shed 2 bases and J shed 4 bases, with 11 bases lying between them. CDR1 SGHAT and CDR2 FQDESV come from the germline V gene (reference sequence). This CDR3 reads CASSLLTDIYGYTF. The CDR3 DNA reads TGTGCCAGCAGCTTATTGACAGATATCTATGGCTACACCTTC.

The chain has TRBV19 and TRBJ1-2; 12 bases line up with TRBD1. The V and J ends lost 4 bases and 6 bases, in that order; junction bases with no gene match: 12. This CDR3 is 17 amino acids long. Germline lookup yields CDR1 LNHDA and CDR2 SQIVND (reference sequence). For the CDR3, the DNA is TGTGCCAGTAGTACAACGGGACAGGGGGCACTGTGGGATGGCTACACCTTC. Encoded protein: CASSTTGQGALWDGYTF.

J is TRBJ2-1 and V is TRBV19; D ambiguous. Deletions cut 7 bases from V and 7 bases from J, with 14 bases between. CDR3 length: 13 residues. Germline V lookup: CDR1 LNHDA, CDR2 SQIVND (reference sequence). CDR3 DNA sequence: TGTGCCAGTACTCCAAGCGCAATGAATGAGCAGTTCTTC. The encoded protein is CASTPSAMNEQFF. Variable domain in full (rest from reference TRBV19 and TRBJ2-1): DGGITQSPKYLFRKEGQNVTLSCEQNLNHDAMYWYRQDPGQGLRLIYYSQIVNDFQKGDIAEGYSVSREKKESFPLTVTSAQKNPTAFYLCASTPSAMNEQFFGPGTRLTVL.

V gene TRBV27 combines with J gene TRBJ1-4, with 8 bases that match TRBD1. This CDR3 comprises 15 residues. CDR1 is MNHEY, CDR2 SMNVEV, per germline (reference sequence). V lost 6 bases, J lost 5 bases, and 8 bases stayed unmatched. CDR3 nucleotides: TGTGCCAGCAGCCCTACAGGGGGTGAGAATGAAAAACTGTTTTTT. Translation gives CASSPTGGENEKLFF.